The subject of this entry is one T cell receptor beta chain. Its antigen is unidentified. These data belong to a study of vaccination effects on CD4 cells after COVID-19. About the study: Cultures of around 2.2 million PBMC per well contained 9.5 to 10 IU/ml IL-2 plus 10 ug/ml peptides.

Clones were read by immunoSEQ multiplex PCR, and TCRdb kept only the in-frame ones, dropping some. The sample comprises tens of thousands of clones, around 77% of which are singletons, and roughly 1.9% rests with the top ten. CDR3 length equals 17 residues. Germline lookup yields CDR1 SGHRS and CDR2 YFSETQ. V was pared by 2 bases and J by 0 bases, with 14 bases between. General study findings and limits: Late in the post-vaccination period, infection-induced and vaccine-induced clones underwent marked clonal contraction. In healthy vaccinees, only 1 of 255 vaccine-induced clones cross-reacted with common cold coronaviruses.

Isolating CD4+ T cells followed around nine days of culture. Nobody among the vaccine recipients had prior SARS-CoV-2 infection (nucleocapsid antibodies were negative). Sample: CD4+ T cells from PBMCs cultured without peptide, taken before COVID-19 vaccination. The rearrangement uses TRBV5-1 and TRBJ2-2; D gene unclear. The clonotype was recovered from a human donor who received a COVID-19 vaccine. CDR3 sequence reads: CASSFGRSTANTGELFF. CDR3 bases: TGCGCCAGCAGCTTCGGGCGGTCCACCGCGAACACCGGGGAGCTGTTTTTT.